This TCR beta chain was found in a study of post-analysis software for immune sequencing data. Study summary: Relapsing-remitting, secondary progressive and progressive-relapsing multiple sclerosis were all included among the disease courses.

TCR beta cDNA libraries had unique molecular identifiers. About 500,000 cDNA molecules came from 1 to 10 million T cells. TCRdb used MiXCR to reprocess the PCR reads, holding one entry per CDR3 protein. The sample consists of some 500,000 distinct CDR3 sequences, under 55% of them appearing once. Study-level points and caveats: Controls' normalized Chao1 diversity significantly exceeded that of multiple sclerosis patients. Roughly five TRBV segments, including TRBV5-6, TRBV5-1 and TRBV20-1, were more frequent in patients than controls. Batch-matched samples strongly co-clustered by F measure.

Comment on this clonotype: Its target is unknown.

The V gene lost 2 bases and the J gene lost 3 bases, with 7 bases spanning the gap. This CDR3 spans 13 amino acids. Germline values: CDR1 LGHDT, CDR2 YNNKEL (reference sequence). The chain links TRBV3-1 to TRBJ1-1; perhaps TRBD1 as D (6 bases). Sequences were obtained from blood. The source of this sequence is a girl aged 5-17 years with multiple sclerosis. The CDR3 DNA sequence: TGTGCCAGCAGCCAAAGGGGGGACACTGAAGCTTTCTTT. This sequence encodes CASSQRGDTEAFF.